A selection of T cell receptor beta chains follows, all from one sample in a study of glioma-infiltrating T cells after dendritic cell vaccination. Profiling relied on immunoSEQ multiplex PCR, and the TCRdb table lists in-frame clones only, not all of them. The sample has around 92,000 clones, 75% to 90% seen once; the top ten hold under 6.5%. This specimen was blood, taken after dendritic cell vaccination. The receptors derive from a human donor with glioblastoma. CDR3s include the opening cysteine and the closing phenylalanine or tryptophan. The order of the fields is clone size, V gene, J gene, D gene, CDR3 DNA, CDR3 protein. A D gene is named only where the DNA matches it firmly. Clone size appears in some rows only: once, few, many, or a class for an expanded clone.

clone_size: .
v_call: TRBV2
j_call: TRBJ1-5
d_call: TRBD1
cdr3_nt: TGTGCCAGCAGTCGATCAGGGGGAGGCAATCAGCCCCAGCATTTT
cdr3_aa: CASSRSGGGNQPQHF

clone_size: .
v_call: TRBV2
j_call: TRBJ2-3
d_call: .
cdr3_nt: TGTGCCAGCAGTGTAGTCCTAGCGAGAACAGATACGCAGTATTTT
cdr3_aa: CASSVVLARTDTQYF

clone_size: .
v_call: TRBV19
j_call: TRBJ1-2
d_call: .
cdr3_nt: TGTGCCGTAGGGGGACTAGGCTATGGCTACACCTTC
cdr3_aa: CAVGGLGYGYTF

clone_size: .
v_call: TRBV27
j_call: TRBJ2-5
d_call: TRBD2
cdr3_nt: TGTGCCAGCAGTTTCCTCGGACTAGCGGGAGGTAGAGAGACCCAGTACTTC
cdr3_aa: CASSFLGLAGGRETQYF

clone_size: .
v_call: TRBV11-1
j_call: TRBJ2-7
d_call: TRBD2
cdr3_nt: TGTGCCAGCAGCTTAGCTGCGACTAGCGGGGGAGGCGAGCAGTACTTC
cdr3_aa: CASSLAATSGGGEQYF

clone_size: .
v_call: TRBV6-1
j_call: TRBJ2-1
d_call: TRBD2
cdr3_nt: TGTGCCAGCAGTGACGGACGGGGGACTAGCGCGTTAAATGAGCAGTTCTTC
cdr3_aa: CASSDGRGTSALNEQFF

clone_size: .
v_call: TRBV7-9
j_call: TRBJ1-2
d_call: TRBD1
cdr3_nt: TGTGCCAGCAGCTTAGCGGGGACAGGACAACCTCCTAACTATGGCTACACCTTC
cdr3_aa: CASSLAGTGQPPNYGYTF

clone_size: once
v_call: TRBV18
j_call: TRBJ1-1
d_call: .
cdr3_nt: TGTGCCAGCTCACCACTTGCAGGGGCTTTGGAAAGGACTGAAGCTTTCTTT
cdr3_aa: CASSPLAGALERTEAFF

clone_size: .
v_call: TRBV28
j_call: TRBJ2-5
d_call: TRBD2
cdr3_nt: TGTGCCAGCAGTGCGGGGGGCGCGGGGCAAGAGACCCAGTACTTC
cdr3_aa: CASSAGGAGQETQYF

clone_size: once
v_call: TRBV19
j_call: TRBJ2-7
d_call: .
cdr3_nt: TGTGCCAGTAGTAAGGCGGGGGCCTCCTACGAGCAGTACTTC
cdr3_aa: CASSKAGASYEQYF

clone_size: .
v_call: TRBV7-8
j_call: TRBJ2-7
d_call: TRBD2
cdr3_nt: TGTGCCAGCAGCCGAGGACTAGCGGCCCCCTACGAGCAGTACTTC
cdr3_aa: CASSRGLAAPYEQYF

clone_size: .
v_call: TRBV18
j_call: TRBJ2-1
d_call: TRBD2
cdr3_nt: TGTGCCAGCTCACCCCTAATTGGGACTAGCGGGGAGAGCTCCTACAATGAGCAGTTCTTC
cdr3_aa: CASSPLIGTSGESSYNEQFF

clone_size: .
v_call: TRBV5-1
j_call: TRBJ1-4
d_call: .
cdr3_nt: TGCGCCAGCCGCCTCCAGGGCCCTAATGAAAAACTGTTTTTT
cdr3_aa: CASRLQGPNEKLFF

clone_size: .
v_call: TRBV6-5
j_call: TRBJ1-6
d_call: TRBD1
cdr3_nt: TGTGCCAGCAGTTTATCAAGGGGGCTAGGATCACCCCTCCACTTT
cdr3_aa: CASSLSRGLGSPLHF

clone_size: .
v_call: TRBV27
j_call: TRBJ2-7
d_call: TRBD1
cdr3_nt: TGTGCCAGCAGTTTTGGTCCCGGGACAGGGGGCCACGAGCAGTACTTC
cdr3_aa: CASSFGPGTGGHEQYF

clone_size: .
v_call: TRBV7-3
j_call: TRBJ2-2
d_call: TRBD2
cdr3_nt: TGTGCCAGCAGCAGCCGGACTAGCCCTCCCGGGGAGCTGTTTTTT
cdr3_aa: CASSSRTSPPGELFF